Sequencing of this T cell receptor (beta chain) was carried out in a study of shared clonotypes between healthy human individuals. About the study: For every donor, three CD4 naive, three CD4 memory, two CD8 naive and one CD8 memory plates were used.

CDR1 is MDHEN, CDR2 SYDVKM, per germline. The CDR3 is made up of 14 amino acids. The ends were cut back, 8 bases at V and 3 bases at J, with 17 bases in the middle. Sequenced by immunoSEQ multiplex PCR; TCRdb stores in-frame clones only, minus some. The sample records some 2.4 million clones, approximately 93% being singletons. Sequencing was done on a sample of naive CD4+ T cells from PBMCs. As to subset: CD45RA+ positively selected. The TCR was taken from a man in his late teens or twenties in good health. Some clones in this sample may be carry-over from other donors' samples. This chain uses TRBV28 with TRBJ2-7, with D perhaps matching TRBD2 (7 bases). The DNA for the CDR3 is TGTGCCAGCGCCTGGGGGGGGGCCCTCTACGAGCAGTACTTC. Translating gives CASAWGGALYEQYF. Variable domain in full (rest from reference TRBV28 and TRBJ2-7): DVKVTQSSRYLVKRTGEKVFLECVQDMDHENMFWYRQDPGLGLRLIYFSYDVKMKEKGDIPEGYSVSREKKERFSLILESASTNQTSMYLCASAWGGALYEQYFGPGTRLTVT.